This entry concerns a single T cell receptor beta chain. The data derive from a study of shared clonotypes between healthy human individuals. As for the study in general: Those who served as donors were a couple of women and three men between the ages of 18 and 49.

The method was immunoSEQ multiplex PCR; TCRdb's version includes in-frame clones alone and lacks a portion of them. The sample lists a few hundred thousand clones, around 78% occurring once. Per the germline V gene, CDR1 is MNHEY and CDR2 is SMNVEV (reference sequence). The ends were cut back, 0 bases at V and 7 bases at J, with 13 bases in the middle. CDR3 size: 14 residues. The sequencing input was PBMCs. This receptor was obtained from a woman in her forties in good health. Some clones in this sample may be carry-over from other donors' samples. V gene TRBV27 combines with J gene TRBJ2-7, with D unclear. CDR3 DNA sequence: TGTGCCAGCAGTTTATCGGTTGGCCCCAGGGAGCAGTACTTC. As protein: CASSLSVGPREQYF.